Following are 4 T cell receptor beta chains from one sample sequenced in a study of beta chain features in type 1 diabetes. Expressed TCRB transcripts were sequenced, since all the RNA that had been isolated was reverse transcribed. Clones were sequenced by immunoSEQ multiplex PCR, and TCRdb holds only the in-frame ones, with some missing. The data hold roughly 380,000 clones, with less than 20% observed a single time. Sequencing used naive CD4+ T cells from blood. The receptors here all came from a young woman in good health.

This clone was observed a handful of times. The CDR3 coding sequence is TGTGCCAGCAGCTTCGCAGGGGATAACTATGGCTACACCTTC. Protein product: CASSFAGDNYGYTF. This chain uses TRBV5-4 with TRBJ1-2; tentative D call: TRBD1 (6 bases). The CDR3 is 14 amino acids. V lost 2 bases, J lost 1 base, and 9 bases lay in between. Per germline, CDR1 SGHNT and CDR2 YYREEE (reference sequence).

This chain joins TRBV4-2 and TRBJ2-7, with D tentatively TRBD1 (5 bases). Looked up from germline, CDR1 is LGHNA and CDR2 is YNFKEQ. CDR3 length: 13 amino acids. The ends were cut back, 3 bases at V and 5 bases at J, with 11 bases in the middle. CDR3: CASSQARDNEQYF. The CDR3 coding sequence is TGTGCCAGCAGCCAGGCCAGGGATAACGAGCAGTACTTC.

The chain uses TRBV18 and TRBJ2-2, with 8 nucleotides matching TRBD2. V gave up 3 bases and J gave up 1 base; unmatched junction bases: 1. CDR1 KGHSH and CDR2 LQKENI come from the germline V gene. This CDR3 has 15 residues. The CDR3 protein is CASSPTSGNTGELFF. The CDR3 nucleotides are TGTGCCAGCTCACCCACTAGCGGGAACACCGGGGAGCTGTTTTTT.

This clone was detected a few times. The V call is TRBV5-1, the J call TRBJ2-2; D is undetermined. V was cut by 0 bases and J by 2 bases, with 11 bases left in between. The CDR3 is made up of 16 amino acids. Germline CDR1 and CDR2: SGHRS and YFSETQ. CDR3 amino acids: CASSLGGPPNTGELFF. The CDR3 nucleotides are TGCGCCAGCAGCTTGGGAGGCCCTCCCAACACCGGGGAGCTGTTTTTT.